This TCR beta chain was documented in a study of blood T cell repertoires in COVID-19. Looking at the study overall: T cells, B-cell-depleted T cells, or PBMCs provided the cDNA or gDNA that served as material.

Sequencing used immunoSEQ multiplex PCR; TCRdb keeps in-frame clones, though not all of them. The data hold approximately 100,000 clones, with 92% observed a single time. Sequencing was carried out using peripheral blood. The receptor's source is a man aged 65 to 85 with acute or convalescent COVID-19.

Here the CDR3 DNA reads TGTGCCAGCAGTCGGGACAGGGGGAACACTGAAGCTTTCTTT. Protein sequence: CASSRDRGNTEAFF. The rearrangement joins TRBV7-2 to TRBJ1-1; 10 bases fit TRBD1. The CDR3 has 14 residues. The V gene's germline CDR1 is SGHTA and CDR2 FQGNSA. V trimming: 6 bases; J trimming: 1 base; junction bases outside the gene matches: 2.